Here is one T cell receptor (beta chain) with its context. Antigen: not known. The CDR3 covers 14 residues. 5'RACE, which relied on constant-segment primers, yielded TCR alpha and TCR beta cDNA libraries carrying sample barcodes and UMIs. TCRdb reanalysed the 5' RACE reads using MiXCR and keeps one entry per CDR3 protein. The profile shows approximately 430,000 distinct CDR3 sequences, 23% of them singletons. The data stem from a study of T-cell memory formation after mild COVID-19. The wider study: Clusters of TCRs were largely donor specific.

The study's findings and limits: That cross-reactive memory joined was suggested by some responding clones appearing in pre-infection memory.

The TCR originated in an adult woman who had mild COVID-19 (a few samples of this study predate the infection). Cell type and time point are not known. Sequencing was done on a sample of PBMCs or a T cell subset sorted from them (not recorded which). The chain links TRBV21-1 to TRBJ2-3; the table calls TRBD2, which could not be checked here. TRBV21-1 is annotated as a pseudogene. As DNA, the CDR3 is TGTGCCAGCAACGGACTAACAAGCACAGATACGCAGTATTTT. Encoded protein: CASNGLTSTDTQYF.